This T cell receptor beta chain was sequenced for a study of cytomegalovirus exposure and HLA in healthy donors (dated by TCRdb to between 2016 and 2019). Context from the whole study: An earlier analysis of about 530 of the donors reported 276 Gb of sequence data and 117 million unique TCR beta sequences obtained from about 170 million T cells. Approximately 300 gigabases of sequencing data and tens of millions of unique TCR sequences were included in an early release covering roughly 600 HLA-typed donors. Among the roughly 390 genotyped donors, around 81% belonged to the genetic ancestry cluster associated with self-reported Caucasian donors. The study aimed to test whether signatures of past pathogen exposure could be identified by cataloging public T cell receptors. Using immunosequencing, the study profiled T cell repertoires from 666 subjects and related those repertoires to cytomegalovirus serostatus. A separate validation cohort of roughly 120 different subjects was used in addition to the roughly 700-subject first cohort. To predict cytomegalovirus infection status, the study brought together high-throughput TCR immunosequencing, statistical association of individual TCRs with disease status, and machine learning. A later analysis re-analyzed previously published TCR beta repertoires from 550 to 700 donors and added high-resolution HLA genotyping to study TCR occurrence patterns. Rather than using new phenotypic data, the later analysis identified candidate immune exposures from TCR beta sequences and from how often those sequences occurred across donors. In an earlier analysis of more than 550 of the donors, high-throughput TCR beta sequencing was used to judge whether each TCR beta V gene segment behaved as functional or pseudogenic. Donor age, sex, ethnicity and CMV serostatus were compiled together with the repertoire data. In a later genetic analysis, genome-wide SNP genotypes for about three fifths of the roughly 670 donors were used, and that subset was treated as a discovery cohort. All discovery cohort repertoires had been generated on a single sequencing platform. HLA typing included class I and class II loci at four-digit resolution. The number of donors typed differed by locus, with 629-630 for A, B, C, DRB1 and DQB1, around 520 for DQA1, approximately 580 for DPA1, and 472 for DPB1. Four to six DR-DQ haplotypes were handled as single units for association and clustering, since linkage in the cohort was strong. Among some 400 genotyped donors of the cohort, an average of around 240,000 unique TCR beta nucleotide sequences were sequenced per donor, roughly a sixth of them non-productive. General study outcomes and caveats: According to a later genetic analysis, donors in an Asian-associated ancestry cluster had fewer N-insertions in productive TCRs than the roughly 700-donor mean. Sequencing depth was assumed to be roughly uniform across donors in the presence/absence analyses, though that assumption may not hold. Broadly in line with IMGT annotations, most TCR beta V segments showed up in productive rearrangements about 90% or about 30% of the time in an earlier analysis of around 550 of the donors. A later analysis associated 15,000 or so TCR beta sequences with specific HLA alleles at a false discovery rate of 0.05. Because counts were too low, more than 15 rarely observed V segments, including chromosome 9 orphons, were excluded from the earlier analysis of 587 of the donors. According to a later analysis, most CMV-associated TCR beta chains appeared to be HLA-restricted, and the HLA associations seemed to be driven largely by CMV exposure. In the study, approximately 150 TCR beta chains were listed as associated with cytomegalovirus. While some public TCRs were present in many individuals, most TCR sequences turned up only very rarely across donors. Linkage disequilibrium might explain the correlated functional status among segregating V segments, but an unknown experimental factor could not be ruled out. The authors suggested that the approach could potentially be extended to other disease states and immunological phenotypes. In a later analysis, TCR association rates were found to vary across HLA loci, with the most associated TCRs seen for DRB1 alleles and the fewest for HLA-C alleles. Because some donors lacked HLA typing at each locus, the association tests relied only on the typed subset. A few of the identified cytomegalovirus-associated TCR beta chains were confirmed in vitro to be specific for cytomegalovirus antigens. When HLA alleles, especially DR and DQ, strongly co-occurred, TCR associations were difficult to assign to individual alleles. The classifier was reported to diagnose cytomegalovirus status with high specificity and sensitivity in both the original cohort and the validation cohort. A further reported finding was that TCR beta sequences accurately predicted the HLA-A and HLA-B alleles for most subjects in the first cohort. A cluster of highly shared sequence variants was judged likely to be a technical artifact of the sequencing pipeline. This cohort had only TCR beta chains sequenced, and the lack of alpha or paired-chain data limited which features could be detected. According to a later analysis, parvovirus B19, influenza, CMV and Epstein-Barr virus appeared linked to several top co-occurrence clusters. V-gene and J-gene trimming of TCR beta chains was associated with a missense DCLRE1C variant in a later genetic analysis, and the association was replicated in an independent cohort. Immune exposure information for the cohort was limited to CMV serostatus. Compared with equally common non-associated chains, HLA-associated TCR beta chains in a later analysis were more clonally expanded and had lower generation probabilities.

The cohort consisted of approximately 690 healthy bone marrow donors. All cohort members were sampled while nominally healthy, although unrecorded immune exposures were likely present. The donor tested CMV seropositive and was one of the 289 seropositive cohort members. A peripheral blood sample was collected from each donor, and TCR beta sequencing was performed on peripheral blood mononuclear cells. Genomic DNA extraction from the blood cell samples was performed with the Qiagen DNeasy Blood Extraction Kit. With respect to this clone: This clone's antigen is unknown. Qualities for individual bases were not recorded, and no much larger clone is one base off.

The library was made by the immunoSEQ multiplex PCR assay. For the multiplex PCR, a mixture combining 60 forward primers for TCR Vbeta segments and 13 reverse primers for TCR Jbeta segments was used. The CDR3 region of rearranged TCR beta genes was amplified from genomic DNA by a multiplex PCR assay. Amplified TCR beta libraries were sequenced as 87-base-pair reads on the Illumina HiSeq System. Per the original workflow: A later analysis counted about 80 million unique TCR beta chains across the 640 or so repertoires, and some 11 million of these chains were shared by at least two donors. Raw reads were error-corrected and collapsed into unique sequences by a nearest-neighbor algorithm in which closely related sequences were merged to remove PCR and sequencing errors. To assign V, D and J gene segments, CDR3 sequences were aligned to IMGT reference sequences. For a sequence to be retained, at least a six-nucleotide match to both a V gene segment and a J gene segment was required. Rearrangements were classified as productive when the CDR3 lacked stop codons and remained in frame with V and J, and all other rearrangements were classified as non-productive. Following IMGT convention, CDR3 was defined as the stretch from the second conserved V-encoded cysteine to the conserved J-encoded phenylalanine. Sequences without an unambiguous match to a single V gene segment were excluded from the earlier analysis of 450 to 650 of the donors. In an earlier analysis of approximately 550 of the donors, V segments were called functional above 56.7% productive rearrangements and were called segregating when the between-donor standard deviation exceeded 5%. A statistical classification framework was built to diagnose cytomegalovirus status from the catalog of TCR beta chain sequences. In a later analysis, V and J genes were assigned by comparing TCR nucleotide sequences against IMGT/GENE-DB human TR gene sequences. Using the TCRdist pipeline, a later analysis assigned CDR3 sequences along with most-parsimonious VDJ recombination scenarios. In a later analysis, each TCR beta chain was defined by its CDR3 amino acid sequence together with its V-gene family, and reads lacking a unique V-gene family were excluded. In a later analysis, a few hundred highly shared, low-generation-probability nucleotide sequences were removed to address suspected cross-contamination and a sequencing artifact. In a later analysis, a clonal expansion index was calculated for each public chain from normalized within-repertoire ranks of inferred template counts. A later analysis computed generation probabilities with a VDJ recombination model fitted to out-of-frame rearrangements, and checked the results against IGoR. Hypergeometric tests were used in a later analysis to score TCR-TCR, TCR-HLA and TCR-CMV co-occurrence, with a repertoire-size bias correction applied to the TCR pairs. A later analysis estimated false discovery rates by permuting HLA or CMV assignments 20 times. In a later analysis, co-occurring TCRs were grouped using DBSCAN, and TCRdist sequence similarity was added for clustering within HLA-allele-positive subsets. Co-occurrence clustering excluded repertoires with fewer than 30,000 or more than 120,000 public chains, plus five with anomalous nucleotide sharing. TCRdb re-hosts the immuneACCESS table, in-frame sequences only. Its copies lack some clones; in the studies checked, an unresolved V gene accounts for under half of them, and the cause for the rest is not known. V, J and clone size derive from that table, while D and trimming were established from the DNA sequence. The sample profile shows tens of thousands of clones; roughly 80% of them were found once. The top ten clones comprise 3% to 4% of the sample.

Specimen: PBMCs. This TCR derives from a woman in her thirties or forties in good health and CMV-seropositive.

The bases are TGTGCCAGCAGCTTGAGAGGTCAGCCCCAGCATTTT. Its translation is CASSLRGQPQHF. Recombination linked TRBV5-6 to TRBJ1-5; no D gene call is confident. CDR1 SGHDT and CDR2 YYEEEE are derived from the germline V gene. The trim is 1 base for V and 6 bases for J, with a gap of 5 bases between the germline ends. From its cysteine to its phenylalanine, the CDR3 spans 12 amino acids. Kept here is only the CDR3 DNA, which spans 36 bases and is read in frame from base 1.